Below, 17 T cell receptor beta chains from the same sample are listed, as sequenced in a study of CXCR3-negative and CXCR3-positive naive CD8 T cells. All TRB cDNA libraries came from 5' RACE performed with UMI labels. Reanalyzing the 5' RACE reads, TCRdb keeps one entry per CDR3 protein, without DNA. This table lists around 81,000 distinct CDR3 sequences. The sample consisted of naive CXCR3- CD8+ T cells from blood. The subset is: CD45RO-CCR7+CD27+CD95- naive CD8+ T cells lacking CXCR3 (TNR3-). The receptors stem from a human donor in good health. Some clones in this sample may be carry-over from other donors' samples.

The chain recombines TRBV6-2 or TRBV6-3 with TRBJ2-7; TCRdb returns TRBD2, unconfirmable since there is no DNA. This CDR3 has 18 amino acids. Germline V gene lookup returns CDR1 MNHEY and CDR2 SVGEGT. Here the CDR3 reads CASSYSGGLADGSYEQYF.

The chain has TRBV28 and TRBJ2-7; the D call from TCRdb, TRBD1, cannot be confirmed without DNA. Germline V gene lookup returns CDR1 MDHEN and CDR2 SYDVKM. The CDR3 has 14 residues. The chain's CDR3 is CASIHPAAGGEQYF.

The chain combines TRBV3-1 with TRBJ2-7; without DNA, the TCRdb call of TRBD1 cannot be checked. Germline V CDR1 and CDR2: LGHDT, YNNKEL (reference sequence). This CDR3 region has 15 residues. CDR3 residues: CASSQDWQGFYEQYF.

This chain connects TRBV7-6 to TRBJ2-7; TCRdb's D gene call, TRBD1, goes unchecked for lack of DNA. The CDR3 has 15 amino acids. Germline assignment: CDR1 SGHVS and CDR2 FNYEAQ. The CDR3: CASSLGQGADYEQYF.

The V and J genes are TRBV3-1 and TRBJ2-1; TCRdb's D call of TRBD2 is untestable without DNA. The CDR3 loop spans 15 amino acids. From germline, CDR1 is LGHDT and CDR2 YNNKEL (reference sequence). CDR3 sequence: CASSQNLGAVDEQFF.

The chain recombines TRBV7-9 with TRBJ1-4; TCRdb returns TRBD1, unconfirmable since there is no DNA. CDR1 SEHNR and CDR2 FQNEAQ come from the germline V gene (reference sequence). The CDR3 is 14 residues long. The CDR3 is CASSTPGQAEKLFF.

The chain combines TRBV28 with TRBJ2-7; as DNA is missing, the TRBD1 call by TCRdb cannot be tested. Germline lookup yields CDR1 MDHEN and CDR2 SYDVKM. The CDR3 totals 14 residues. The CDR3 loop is CASDPGTGNHEQYF.

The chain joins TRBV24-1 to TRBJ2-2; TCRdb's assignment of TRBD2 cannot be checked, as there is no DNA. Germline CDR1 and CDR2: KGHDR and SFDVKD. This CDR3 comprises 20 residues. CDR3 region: CATSDYRGLAGGTNTGELFF.

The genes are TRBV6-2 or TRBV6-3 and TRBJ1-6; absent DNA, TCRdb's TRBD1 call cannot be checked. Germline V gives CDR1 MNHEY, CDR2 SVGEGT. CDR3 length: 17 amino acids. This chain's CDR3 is CASSYSRHPGGDSPLHF.

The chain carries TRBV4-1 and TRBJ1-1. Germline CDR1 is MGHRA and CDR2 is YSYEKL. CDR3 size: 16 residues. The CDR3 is CASSQDGKTTNTEAFF.

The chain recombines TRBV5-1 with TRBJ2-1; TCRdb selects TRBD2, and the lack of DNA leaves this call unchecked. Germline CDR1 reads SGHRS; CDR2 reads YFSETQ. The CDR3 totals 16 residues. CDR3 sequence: CASSLTSGGSYNEQFF.

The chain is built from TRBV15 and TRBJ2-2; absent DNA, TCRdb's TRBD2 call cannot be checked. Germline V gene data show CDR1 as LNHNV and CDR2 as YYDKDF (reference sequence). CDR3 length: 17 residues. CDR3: CATSSRAGGPNAGELFF.

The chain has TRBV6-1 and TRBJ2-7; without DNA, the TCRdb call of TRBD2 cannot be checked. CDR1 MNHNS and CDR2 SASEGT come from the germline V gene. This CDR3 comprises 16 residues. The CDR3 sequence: CASSEDQTSPYLEQYF.

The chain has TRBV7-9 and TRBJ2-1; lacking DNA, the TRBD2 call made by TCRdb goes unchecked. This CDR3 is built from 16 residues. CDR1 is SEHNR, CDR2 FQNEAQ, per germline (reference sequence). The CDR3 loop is CASSSARGGAYNEQFF.

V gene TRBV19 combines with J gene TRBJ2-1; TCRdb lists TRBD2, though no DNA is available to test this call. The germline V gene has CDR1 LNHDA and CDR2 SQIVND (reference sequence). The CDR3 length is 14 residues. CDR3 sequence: CASSTWSSGNEQFF.

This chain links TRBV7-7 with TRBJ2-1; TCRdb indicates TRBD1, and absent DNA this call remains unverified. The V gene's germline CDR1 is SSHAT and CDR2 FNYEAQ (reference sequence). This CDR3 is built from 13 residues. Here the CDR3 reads CASSFQGGNEQFF.

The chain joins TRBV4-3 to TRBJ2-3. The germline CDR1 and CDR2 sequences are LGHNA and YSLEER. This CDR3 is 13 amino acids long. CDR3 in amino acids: CASSPPLMDTQYF.